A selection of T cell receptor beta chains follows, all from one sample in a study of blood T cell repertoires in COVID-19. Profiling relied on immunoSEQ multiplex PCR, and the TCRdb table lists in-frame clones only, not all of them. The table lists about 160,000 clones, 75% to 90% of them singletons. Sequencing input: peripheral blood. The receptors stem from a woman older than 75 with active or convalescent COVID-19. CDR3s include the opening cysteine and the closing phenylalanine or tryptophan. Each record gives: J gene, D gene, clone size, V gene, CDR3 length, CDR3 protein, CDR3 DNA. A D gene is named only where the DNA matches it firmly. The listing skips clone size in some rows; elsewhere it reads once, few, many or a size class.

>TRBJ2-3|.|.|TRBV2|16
CASSEARTGGTDTQYF
TGTGCCAGCAGTGAAGCCAGAACGGGGGGCACAGATACGCAGTATTTT
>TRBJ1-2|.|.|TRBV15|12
CATSRDLYGYTF
TGTGCCACCAGCAGAGATCTCTATGGCTACACCTTC
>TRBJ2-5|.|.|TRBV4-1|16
CASSQRAGAWRETQYF
TGCGCCAGCAGCCAAAGGGCAGGTGCCTGGAGGGAGACCCAGTACTTC
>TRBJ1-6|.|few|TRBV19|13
CASSKGRGSPLHF
TGTGCCAGTAGTAAGGGAAGGGGCTCACCCCTCCACTTT
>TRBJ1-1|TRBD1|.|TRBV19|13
CAVKTGRHTEAFF
TGTGCCGTCAAGACAGGGAGGCACACTGAAGCTTTCTTT
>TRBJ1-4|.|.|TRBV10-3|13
CASGRTDNEKLFF
TGTGCCTCCGGGCGGACAGATAATGAAAAACTGTTTTTT
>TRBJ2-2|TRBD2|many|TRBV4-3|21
CASSQDSGGGLAGGHTGELFF
TGCGCCAGCAGCCAAGATTCCGGCGGAGGACTAGCGGGGGGGCACACCGGGGAGCTGTTTTTT
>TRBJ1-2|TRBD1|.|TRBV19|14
CASSPGTANYGYTF
TGTGCCAGTAGTCCCGGGACAGCGAACTATGGCTACACCTTC
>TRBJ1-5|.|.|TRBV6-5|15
CASSLDRSSNQPQHF
TGTGCCAGCAGCCTAGACAGGAGTAGCAATCAGCCCCAGCATTTT
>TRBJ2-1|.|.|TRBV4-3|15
CASSQEESGVHEQFF
TGCGCCAGCAGCCAAGAGGAATCAGGGGTCCATGAGCAGTTCTTC
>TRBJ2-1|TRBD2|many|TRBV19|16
CASSIGGAPSYNEQFF
TGTGCCAGTAGTATCGGGGGGGCCCCCTCCTACAATGAGCAGTTCTTC
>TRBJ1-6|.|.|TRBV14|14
CASRLQGYSSPLHF
TGTGCCAGCAGACTTCAGGGGTATAGTTCACCCCTCCACTTT
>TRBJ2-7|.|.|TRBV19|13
CASSTGARNEQYF
TGTGCCAGTAGTACAGGGGCGAGAAACGAGCAGTACTTC
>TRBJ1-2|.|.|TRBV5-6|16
CASSANRRGKNYGYTF
TGTGCCAGCAGCGCCAATCGCAGGGGAAAGAACTATGGCTACACCTTC
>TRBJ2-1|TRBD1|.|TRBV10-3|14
CAITEQGYNNEQFF
TGTGCCATCACCGAACAGGGGTACAACAATGAGCAGTTCTTC
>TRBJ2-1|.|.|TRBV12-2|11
CASPVDNEQFF
TGTGCAAGCCCTGTAGACAATGAGCAGTTCTTC
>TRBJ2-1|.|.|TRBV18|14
CASSPPRGDNEQFF
TGTGCCAGCTCACCACCCAGGGGCGACAATGAGCAGTTCTTC